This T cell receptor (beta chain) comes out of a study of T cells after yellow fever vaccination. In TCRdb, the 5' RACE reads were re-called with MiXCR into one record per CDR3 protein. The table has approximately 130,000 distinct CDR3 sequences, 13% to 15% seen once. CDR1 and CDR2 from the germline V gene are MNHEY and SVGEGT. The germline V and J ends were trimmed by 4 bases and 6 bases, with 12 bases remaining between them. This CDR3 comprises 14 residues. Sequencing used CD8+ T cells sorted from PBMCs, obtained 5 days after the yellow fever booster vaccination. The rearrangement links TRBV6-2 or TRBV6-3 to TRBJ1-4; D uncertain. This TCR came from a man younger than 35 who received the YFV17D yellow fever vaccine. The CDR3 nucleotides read TGTGCCAGCAGTTTACAGACCCCTGATGAAAAACTGTTTTTT. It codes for CASSLQTPDEKLFF.